These 21 T cell receptor beta chains came from one sample sequenced in a study of patients and donors after allogeneic stem cell transplantation. TCRdb re-derived calls from the RT-PCR reads in MiXCR, one entry per CDR3 protein. The sample yields about 200,000 distinct CDR3 sequences, around two fifths seen once. The sample consisted of blood, either unsorted or a sorted T cell fraction (not recorded which). These TCRs come from a human donor who was either an allogeneic HSCT recipient or a stem cell or donor lymphocyte infusion donor (not recorded which). It is not recorded whose cells these are; they may come from a transplant donor.

The rearrangement links TRBV10-2 to TRBJ1-1; 8 bases fit TRBD1. The V and J ends lost 6 bases and 3 bases, in that order; junction bases with no gene match: 12. CDR3 size: 16 residues. CDR1 and CDR2 (germline): WSHSY, SAAADI. CDR3 coding DNA: TGCGCCAGCAGCGTCCGACAGGGGATGGGGGACACTGAAGCTTTCTTT. This sequence encodes CASSVRQGMGDTEAFF.

This clonotype has at least ten counts. This chain uses TRBV6-1 with TRBJ1-1; D gene ambiguous. CDR1 and CDR2 from the germline V gene are MNHNS and SASEGT. Trimming took 5 bases from V and 5 from J, leaving 6 bases between them. The CDR3 length is 11 residues. This chain's CDR3 is CASSPRTEAFF. The CDR3 DNA is TGTGCCAGCAGTCCCCGGACTGAAGCTTTCTTT.

The genes are TRBV15 and TRBJ1-5; D is unclear. From germline, CDR1 is LNHNV and CDR2 YYDKDF (reference sequence). Trimming removed 3 bases at V and 7 bases at J, with 10 bases between. The CDR3 length is 13 residues. The CDR3: CATSSRREQPQHF. CDR3 nucleotides: TGTGCCACCAGCAGTAGAAGGGAACAGCCCCAGCATTTT.

The chain is built from TRBV5-1 and TRBJ2-5, with TRBD1 matching over 8 bases. The junction had 7 bases not matched to a gene; V was cut back by 4 bases and J by 2 bases. Germline assignment: CDR1 SGHRS and CDR2 YFSETQ. The CDR3 is made up of 15 amino acids. Written as DNA, the CDR3 is TGCGCCAGCAGCGTAGGGACAGGATTACAAGAGACCCAGTACTTC. This codes for CASSVGTGLQETQYF.

The V and J genes are TRBV12-3 or TRBV12-4 and TRBJ1-6; 11 bases fit TRBD1. This CDR3 has 16 amino acids. With V trimmed by 5 bases and J by 7 bases, 7 bases remained unmatched. The CDR3 nucleotides are TGTGCCAGCAGTAGTCGGGACAGGGGGAAGAATTCACCCCTCCACTTT. Translation gives CASSSRDRGKNSPLHF.

In this sample, this clonotype turned up once. The chain recombines TRBV9 with TRBJ2-1; a possible D gene is TRBD1 (8 bases). CDR1 and CDR2 (germline): SGDLS, YYNGEE. The CDR3 totals 15 residues. Trimming took off 3 bases at V and 4 bases at J, with 14 bases between the two ends. The CDR3 here is CASSDGGDRYNEQFF. Written as DNA, the CDR3 is TGTGCCAGCAGCGATGGGGGGGACAGGTACAATGAGCAGTTCTTC. Filled out from reference TRBV9 and TRBJ2-1, the complete variable domain reads DSGVTQTPKHLITATGQRVTLRCSPRSGDLSVYWYQQSLDQGLQFLIQYYNGEERAKGNILERFSAQQFPDLHSELNLSSLELGDSALYFCASSDGGDRYNEQFFGPGTRLTVL.

This clonotype was picked up a small number of times. The chain joins TRBV12-3 or TRBV12-4 to TRBJ1-2, with 7 bases matching TRBD1. V gave up 8 bases and J gave up 2 bases; unmatched junction bases: 11. The CDR3 loop spans 15 amino acids. CDR3 in amino acids: CASRQTGLANYGYTF. As DNA, the CDR3 is TGTGCCAGCCGACAGACAGGGTTGGCGAACTATGGCTACACCTTC.

This clonotype has more than one count but fewer than ten. The chain recombines TRBV6-2 or TRBV6-3 with TRBJ1-1, with no clear D. The CDR3 runs 13 residues. The V and J ends lost 2 bases and 6 bases respectively, with 10 bases between them. The germline CDR1 and CDR2 sequences are MNHEY and SVGEGT. CDR3 sequence reads: CASSYRRHPEAFF. The DNA of the CDR3 is TGTGCCAGCAGTTACCGGAGACACCCTGAAGCTTTCTTT.

This clonotype occurred a few times. The genes are TRBV13 and TRBJ2-1; D is unclear. Germline lookup yields CDR1 PRHDT and CDR2 FYEKMQ (reference sequence). CDR3 size: 13 residues. Trimming took 3 bases from V and 7 from J, leaving 10 bases between them. The CDR3 DNA follows: TGTGCCAGCAGCTTCCCTGTTCCGAATGAGCAGTTCTTC. It specifies CASSFPVPNEQFF.

The CDR3 protein is CASSLGGAFEAFF. The CDR3 coding sequence is TGCGCCAGCAGCTTAGGCGGGGCGTTCGAAGCTTTCTTT. This chain joins TRBV5-1 and TRBJ1-1, with D possibly being TRBD1 (5 bases). This CDR3 comprises 13 residues. Trimming took off 2 bases at V and 8 bases at J, with 13 bases between the two ends. CDR1 SGHRS and CDR2 YFSETQ come from the germline V gene.

V gene TRBV10-3 combines with J gene TRBJ1-2, with TRBD1 identical over 7 bases. The CDR3 has 15 amino acids. V was clipped by 6 bases and J by 0 bases; unmatched bases: 7. Germline V gene sequence: CDR1 ENHRY, CDR2 SYGVKD. CDR3: CAISRTGAPNYGYTF. The CDR3, as DNA: TGTGCCATCAGCCGAACAGGGGCTCCTAACTATGGCTACACCTTC.

The chain employs TRBV5-1 and TRBJ1-1; 8 bases agree with TRBD1. Per the germline V gene, CDR1 is SGHRS and CDR2 is YFSETQ. This CDR3 is 13 amino acids long. The V and J ends lost 3 bases and 6 bases, in that order; junction bases with no gene match: 4. The CDR3 DNA follows: TGCGCCAGCAGCTCTGGACAGGGATCTGAAGCTTTCTTT. Its protein is CASSSGQGSEAFF.

This clonotype was detected a few times. The gene calls are TRBV29-1 and TRBJ1-1; 8 bases match TRBD1. The CDR3 consists of 11 residues. V shed 7 bases, J shed 4 bases, and the junction held 2 bases outside the gene matches. Germline V gene sequence: CDR1 SQVTM, CDR2 ANQGSEA. This CDR3 reads CSADRGTEAFF. The CDR3 DNA follows: TGCAGCGCCGACAGGGGCACTGAAGCTTTCTTT.

The CDR3, as DNA: TGTGCCAGCAGCTACGGGACAGGGGGTTCAGATACGCAGTATTTT. It specifies CASSYGTGGSDTQYF. The J gene is TRBJ2-3, the V gene TRBV3-1; TRBD1 aligns across 11 bases. J gave up 4 bases and V 5 bases, and 5 bases lay outside the gene matches. CDR1 is LGHDT, CDR2 YNNKEL, per germline (reference sequence). The CDR3 totals 15 residues.

The genes are TRBV15 and TRBJ2-7; TRBD1 is a possible D gene (7 bases). Trimming removed 1 base at V and 2 bases at J, with 9 bases between. The germline CDR1 and CDR2 sequences are LNHNV and YYDKDF (reference sequence). CDR3 length equals 14 residues. Here the CDR3 reads CATSRGGTAYEQYF. CDR3 bases: TGTGCCACCAGCAGAGGCGGGACAGCCTACGAGCAGTACTTC.

Only one count was recorded for this clonotype. The J gene is TRBJ2-3, the V gene TRBV4-2, with TRBD2 matching over 7 bases. Germline V lookup: CDR1 LGHNA, CDR2 YNFKEQ. The CDR3 totals 17 residues. Trimming took 0 bases from V and 0 from J; bases not matched to a gene: 6. The chain's CDR3 is CASSQDELAHSTDTQYF. Written as DNA, the CDR3 is TGTGCCAGCAGCCAAGATGAACTAGCGCATAGCACAGATACGCAGTATTTT.

The chain joins TRBV5-1 to TRBJ2-1, with unresolved D. The germline V and J ends were trimmed by 1 base and 7 bases, with 6 bases remaining between them. The germline V gene has CDR1 SGHRS and CDR2 YFSETQ. The CDR3 covers 12 residues. Written as DNA, the CDR3 is TGCGCCAGCAGCTTGTACATAAATGAGCAGTTCTTC. Amino acid sequence: CASSLYINEQFF.

The V gene is TRBV9, the J gene TRBJ2-5; 7 bases agree with TRBD1. With V trimmed by 0 bases and J by 2 bases, 7 bases remained unmatched. The CDR3 extends over 16 amino acids. Looked up from germline, CDR1 is SGDLS and CDR2 is YYNGEE. The CDR3 loop is CASSVAGGTAQETQYF. The CDR3 DNA reads as TGTGCCAGCAGCGTAGCTGGTGGGACAGCTCAAGAGACCCAGTACTTC. Full variable domain (rest looked up from reference TRBV9 and TRBJ2-5): DSGVTQTPKHLITATGQRVTLRCSPRSGDLSVYWYQQSLDQGLQFLIQYYNGEERAKGNILERFSAQQFPDLHSELNLSSLELGDSALYFCASSVAGGTAQETQYFGPGTRLLVL.

The V call is TRBV20-1, the J call TRBJ2-1; D gene uncertain. CDR3 length: 14 amino acids. CDR1 is DFQATT and CDR2 is SNEGSKA in the germline V gene (reference sequence). V was pared by 3 bases and J by 1 base, with 10 bases between. The CDR3 is CSARWAFSYNEQFF. The CDR3 DNA reads as TGCAGTGCTAGGTGGGCTTTTTCCTACAATGAGCAGTTCTTC.

This chain connects TRBV15 to TRBJ1-2; D remains ambiguous. Trimming removed 5 bases at V and 4 bases at J, with 17 bases between. CDR3 length equals 15 residues. Germline values: CDR1 LNHNV, CDR2 YYDKDF (reference sequence). The CDR3 spells CATSPQQSNSYGYTF. CDR3 bases: TGTGCCACCAGCCCCCAGCAGAGCAACTCCTATGGCTACACCTTC.

In its sample, this clonotype was seen a few times. The chain employs TRBV29-1 and TRBJ1-5; no clear D gene. The V end lost 6 bases, the J end lost 0 bases, and 9 bases lay between the germline ends. From germline, CDR1 is SQVTM and CDR2 ANQGSEA. The CDR3 has 13 residues. In DNA form, the CDR3 reads TGCAGCGTCACGGAGAATAGCAATCAGCCCCAGCATTTT. Translated: CSVTENSNQPQHF.